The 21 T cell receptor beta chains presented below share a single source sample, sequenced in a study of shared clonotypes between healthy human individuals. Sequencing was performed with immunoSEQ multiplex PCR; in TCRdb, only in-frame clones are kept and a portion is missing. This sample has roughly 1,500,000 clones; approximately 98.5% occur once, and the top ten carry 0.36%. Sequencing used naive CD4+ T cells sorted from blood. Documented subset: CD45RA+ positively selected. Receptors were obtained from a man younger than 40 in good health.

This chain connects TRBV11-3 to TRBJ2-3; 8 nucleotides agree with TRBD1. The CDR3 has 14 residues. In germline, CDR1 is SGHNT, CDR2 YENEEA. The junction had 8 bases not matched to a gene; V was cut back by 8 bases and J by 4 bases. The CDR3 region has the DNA TGTGCCAGCTCCGGACAGGGTGGCGCAGATACGCAGTATTTT. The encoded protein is CASSGQGGADTQYF.

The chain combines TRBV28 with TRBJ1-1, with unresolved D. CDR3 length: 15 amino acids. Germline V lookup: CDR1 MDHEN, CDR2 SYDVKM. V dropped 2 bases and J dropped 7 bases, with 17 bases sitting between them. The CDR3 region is CASSLDPGSENEAFF. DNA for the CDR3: TGTGCCAGCAGTTTAGATCCCGGCAGTGAGAATGAAGCTTTCTTT.

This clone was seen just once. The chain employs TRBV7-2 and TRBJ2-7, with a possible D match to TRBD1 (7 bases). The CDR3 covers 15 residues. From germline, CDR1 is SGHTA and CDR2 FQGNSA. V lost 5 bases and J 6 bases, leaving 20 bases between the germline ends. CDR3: CASSHRAGGAGEQYF. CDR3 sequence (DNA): TGTGCCAGCAGCCACCGTGCAGGGGGAGCGGGCGAGCAGTACTTC.

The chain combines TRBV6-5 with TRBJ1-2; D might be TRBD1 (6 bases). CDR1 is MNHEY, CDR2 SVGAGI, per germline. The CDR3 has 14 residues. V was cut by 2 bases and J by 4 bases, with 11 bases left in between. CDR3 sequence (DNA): TGTGCCAGCAGTTACCAGGGACACCTCTATGGCTACACCTTC. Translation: CASSYQGHLYGYTF.

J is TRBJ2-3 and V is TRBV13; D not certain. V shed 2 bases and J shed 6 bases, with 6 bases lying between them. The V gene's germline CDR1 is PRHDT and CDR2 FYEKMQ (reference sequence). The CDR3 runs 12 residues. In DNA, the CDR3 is TGTGCCAGCAGCTTACACCAGGATACGCAGTATTTT. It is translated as CASSLHQDTQYF.

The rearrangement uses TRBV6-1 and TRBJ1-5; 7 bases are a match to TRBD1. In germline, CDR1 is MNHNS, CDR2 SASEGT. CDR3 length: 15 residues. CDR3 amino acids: CASCVDRDKNQPQHF. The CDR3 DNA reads TGTGCTTCTTGTGTCGACAGGGACAAAAATCAGCCCCAGCATTTT.

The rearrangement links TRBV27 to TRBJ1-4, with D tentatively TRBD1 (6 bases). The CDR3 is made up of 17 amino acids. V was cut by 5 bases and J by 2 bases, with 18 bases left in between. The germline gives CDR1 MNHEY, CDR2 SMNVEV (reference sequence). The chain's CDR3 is CASSHLPHRATNEKLFF. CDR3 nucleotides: TGTGCCAGCAGTCACCTACCCCACAGGGCGACTAATGAAAAACTGTTTTTT.

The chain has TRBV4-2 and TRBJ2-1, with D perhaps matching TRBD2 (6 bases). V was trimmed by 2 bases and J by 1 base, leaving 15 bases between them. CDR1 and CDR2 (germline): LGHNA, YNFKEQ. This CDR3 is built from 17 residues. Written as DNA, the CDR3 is TGTGCCAGCAGCCAATTCGGGTCTAGCGCTTCCTACAATGAGCAGTTCTTC. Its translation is CASSQFGSSASYNEQFF.

In DNA form, the CDR3 reads TGTGCCAGTACCCGTTTTGGGACTAGCGGGACTAAGCAGTTCTTC. Encoded protein: CASTRFGTSGTKQFF. The rearrangement uses TRBV19 and TRBJ2-1, with 13 bases matching TRBD2. Germline CDR1 reads LNHDA; CDR2 reads SQIVND (reference sequence). The CDR3 contains 15 residues. With V trimmed by 7 bases and J by 11 bases, 11 bases remained unmatched. The complete variable domain, with remaining parts taken from reference TRBV19 and TRBJ2-1, reads DGGITQSPKYLFRKEGQNVTLSCEQNLNHDAMYWYRQDPGQGLRLIYYSQIVNDFQKGDIAEGYSVSREKKESFPLTVTSAQKNPTAFYLCASTRFGTSGTKQFFGPGTRLTVL.

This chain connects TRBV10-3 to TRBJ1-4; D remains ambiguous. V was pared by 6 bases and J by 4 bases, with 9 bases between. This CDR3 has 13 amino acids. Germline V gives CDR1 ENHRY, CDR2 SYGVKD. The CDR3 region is CAISPGLNEKLFF. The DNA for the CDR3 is TGTGCCATCAGCCCCGGACTTAATGAAAAACTGTTTTTT.

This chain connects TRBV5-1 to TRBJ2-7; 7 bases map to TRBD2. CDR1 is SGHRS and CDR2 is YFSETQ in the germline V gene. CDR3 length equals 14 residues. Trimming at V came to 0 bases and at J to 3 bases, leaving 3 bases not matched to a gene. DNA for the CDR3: TGCGCCAGCAGCTTGGAGGGAGGGCTCTACGAGCAGTACTTC. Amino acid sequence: CASSLEGGLYEQYF.

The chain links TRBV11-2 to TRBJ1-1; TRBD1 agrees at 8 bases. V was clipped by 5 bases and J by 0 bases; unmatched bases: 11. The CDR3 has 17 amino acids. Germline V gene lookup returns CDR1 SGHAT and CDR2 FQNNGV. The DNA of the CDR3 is TGTGCCAGCAGCCGTCGGGGGCGACAGGGGTTGAACACTGAAGCTTTCTTT. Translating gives CASSRRGRQGLNTEAFF.

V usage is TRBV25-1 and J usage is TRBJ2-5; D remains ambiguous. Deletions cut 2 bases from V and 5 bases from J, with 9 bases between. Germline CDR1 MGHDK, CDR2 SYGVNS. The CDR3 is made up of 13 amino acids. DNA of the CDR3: TGTGCCAGCAGTGAAACTAACCGGGAGACCCAGTACTTC. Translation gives CASSETNRETQYF.

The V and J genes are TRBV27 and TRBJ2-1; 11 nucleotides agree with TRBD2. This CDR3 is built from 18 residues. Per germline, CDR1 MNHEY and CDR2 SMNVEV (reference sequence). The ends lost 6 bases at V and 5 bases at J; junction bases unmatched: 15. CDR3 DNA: TGTGCCAGCAGATTTAGACCGGGACTAGCGGAGCTTAACAATGAGCAGTTCTTC. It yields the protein CASRFRPGLAELNNEQFF.

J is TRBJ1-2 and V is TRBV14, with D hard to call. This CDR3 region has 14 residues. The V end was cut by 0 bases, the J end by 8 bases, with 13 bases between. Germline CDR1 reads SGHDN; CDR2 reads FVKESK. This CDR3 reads CASSQDRRDAGYTF. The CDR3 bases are TGTGCCAGCAGCCAAGATCGGCGAGACGCCGGCTACACCTTC.

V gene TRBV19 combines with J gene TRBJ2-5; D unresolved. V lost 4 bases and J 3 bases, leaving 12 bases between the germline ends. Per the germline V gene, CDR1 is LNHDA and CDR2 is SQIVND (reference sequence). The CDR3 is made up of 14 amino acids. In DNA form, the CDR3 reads TGTGCCAGTAGTAAGGGAAGTATTAAAGAGACCCAGTACTTC. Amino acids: CASSKGSIKETQYF. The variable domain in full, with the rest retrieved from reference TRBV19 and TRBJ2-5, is DGGITQSPKYLFRKEGQNVTLSCEQNLNHDAMYWYRQDPGQGLRLIYYSQIVNDFQKGDIAEGYSVSREKKESFPLTVTSAQKNPTAFYLCASSKGSIKETQYFGPGTRLLVL.

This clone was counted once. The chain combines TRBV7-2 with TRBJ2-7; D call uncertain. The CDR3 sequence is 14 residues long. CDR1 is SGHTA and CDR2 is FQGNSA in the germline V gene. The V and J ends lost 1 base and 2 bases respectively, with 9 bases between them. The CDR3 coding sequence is TGTGCCAGCAGCTTAGTTCGGTCTGCCTACGAGCAGTACTTC. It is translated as CASSLVRSAYEQYF.

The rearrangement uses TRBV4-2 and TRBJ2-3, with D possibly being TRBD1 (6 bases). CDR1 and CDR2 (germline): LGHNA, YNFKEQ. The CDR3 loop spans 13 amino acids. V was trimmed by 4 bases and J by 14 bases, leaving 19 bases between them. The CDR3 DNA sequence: TGTGCCAGCAGCCCAGACCTACAGGGAGTAAGGTATTTT. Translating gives CASSPDLQGVRYF.

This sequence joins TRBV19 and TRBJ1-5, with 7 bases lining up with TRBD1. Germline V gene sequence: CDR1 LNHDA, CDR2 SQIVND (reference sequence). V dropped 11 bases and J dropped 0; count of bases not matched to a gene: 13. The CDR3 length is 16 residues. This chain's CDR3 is CALSLGQPYSNQPQHF. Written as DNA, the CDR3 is TGTGCCCTAAGTTTGGGACAGCCATATAGCAATCAGCCCCAGCATTTT.

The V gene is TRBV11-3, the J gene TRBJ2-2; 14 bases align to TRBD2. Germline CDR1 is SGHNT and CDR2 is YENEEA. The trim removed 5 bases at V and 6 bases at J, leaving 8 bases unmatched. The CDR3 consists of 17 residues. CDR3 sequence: CASSRPGLAGVAGELFF. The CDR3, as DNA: TGTGCCAGCAGCCGGCCGGGACTAGCGGGAGTAGCCGGGGAGCTGTTTTTT.

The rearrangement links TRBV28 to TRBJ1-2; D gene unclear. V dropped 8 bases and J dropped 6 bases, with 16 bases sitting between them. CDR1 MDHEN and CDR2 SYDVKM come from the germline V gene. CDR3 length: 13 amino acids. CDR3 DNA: TGTGCCAGCCGTATTGACCCAGCCCATGGCTACACCTTC. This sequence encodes CASRIDPAHGYTF.